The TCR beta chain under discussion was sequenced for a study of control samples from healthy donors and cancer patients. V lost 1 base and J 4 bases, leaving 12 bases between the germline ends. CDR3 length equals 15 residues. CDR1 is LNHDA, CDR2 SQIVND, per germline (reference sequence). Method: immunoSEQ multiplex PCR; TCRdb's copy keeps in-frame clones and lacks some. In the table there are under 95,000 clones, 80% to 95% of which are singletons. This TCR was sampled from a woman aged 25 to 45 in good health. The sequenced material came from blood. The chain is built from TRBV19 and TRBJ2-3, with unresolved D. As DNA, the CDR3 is TGTGCCAGTAGTATAGCGTCCCCTCGGGCAGATACGCAGTATTTT. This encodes CASSIASPRADTQYF.